This T cell receptor beta chain was documented in a study of T cells in Graves' hyperthyroidism and ophthalmopathy. This clonotype was seen ten or more times. This CDR3 comprises 15 residues. The trim removed 4 bases at V and 8 bases at J, leaving 6 bases unmatched. Germline CDR1 and CDR2: PRHDT and FYEKMQ (reference sequence). The TCR beta CDR3 regions underwent amplification using RNA transcripts as the source. TCR CDR3 regions were first amplified by RT-PCR with HTBI primers. Each CDR3 protein gets one entry after TCRdb re-called the multiplex PCR reads with MiXCR. Here the sample spans some 440,000 distinct CDR3 sequences, approximately 14% being singletons.

Sequences were obtained from blood. This chain links TRBV13 with TRBJ2-1, with 12 nucleotides matching TRBD1. This clonotype was obtained from a woman younger than 35 with Graves' hyperthyroidism. Here the CDR3 DNA reads TGTGCCAGCAGCTACCGGGACAGGGGGCGCGATGAGCAGTTCTTC. Its protein is CASSYRDRGRDEQFF.